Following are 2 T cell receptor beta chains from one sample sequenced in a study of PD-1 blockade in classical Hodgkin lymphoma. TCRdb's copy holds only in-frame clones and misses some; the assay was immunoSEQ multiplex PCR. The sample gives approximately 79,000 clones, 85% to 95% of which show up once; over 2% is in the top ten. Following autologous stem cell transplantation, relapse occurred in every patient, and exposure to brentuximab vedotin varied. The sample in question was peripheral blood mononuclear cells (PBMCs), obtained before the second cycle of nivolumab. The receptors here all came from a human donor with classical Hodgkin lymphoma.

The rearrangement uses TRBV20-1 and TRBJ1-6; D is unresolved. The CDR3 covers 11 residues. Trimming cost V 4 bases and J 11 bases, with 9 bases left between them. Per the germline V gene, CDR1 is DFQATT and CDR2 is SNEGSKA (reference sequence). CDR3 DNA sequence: TGCAGTGCTACTCCCGATCCACCCCTCCACTTT. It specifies CSATPDPPLHF.

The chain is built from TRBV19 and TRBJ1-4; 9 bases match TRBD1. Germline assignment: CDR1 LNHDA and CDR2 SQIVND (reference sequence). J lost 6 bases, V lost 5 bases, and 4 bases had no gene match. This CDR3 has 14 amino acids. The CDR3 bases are TGTGCCAGTAGTTACAGGGGGCGGGATGAAAAACTGTTTTTT. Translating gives CASSYRGRDEKLFF.